The 17 T cell receptor beta chains below come from one sample, sequenced in a study of blood T cell repertoires in COVID-19. Method: immunoSEQ multiplex PCR; TCRdb's copy keeps in-frame clones and lacks some. The sample has about 200,000 clones, approximately 85% seen once; the top ten hold under 2.5%. The sample comprised peripheral blood. The source of these receptors is a woman in her 70s with COVID-19, enrolled during active disease.

In its sample, this clone was seen a few times. V gene TRBV7-2 combines with J gene TRBJ2-7, with 8 bases fitting TRBD2. Trimming at V came to 3 bases and at J to 3 bases, leaving 1 base not matched to a gene. This CDR3 has 13 residues. CDR1 and CDR2 from the germline V gene are SGHTA and FQGNSA. CDR3 amino acids: CASSFSGNYEQYF. CDR3 in DNA: TGTGCCAGCAGCTTTAGCGGGAACTACGAGCAGTACTTC.

This chain links TRBV7-2 with TRBJ1-1, with no clear D. The V and J ends lost 1 base and 7 bases respectively, with 13 bases between them. This CDR3 is built from 14 residues. The germline CDR1 and CDR2 sequences are SGHTA and FQGNSA. CDR3 region: CASSLGEEGLEAFF. CDR3 sequence (DNA): TGTGCCAGCAGCTTAGGGGAGGAGGGCCTTGAAGCTTTCTTT.

V and J are TRBV27 and TRBJ1-2; 9 bases fit TRBD1. The CDR3 sequence is 14 residues long. Germline CDR1 and CDR2: MNHEY and SMNVEV (reference sequence). After removal of 6 bases from V and 6 bases from J, the junction contained 8 bases not matched to a gene. The CDR3 reads CASSLGTGPNGYTF. CDR3 coding DNA: TGTGCCAGCAGCCTGGGGACAGGGCCTAATGGCTACACCTTC.

As DNA, the CDR3 is TGCGCCAGCAGCTTGCGGCAGGGAACAGATACGCAGTATTTT. Translated, it gives CASSLRQGTDTQYF. J is TRBJ2-3 and V is TRBV5-1, with D possibly matching TRBD1 (5 bases). CDR1 and CDR2 from the germline V gene are SGHRS and YFSETQ. This CDR3 is 14 amino acids long. Trimming left V 1 base short and J 3 bases short, with 9 bases between.

The chain uses TRBV6-5 and TRBJ1-1; a weak D match, TRBD1 (6 bases). Germline CDR1 is MNHEY and CDR2 is SVGAGI. The CDR3 length is 12 residues. Trimming removed 5 bases from V and 5 bases from J, with 9 bases in between. CDR3 coding DNA: TGTGCCAGCAGTCCTCAGGGGACTGAAGCTTTCTTT. This codes for CASSPQGTEAFF.

This CDR3 reads CASSIGQLNTEAFF. CDR3 DNA sequence: TGTGCCAGTAGTATTGGACAGTTGAACACTGAAGCTTTCTTT. This chain uses TRBV19 with TRBJ1-1, with D maybe TRBD1 (6 bases). The CDR3 contains 14 residues. The germline gives CDR1 LNHDA, CDR2 SQIVND (reference sequence). Trimming took off 3 bases at V and 0 bases at J, with 8 bases between the two ends.

The chain uses TRBV12-2 and TRBJ1-5; the table's TRBD1 call for D was not verified on the DNA. TRBV12-2 is termed a pseudogene. The CDR3 has 16 amino acids. CDR3 region: CASRTKWHRGNQPQHF. The CDR3 DNA reads TGTGCAAGTCGGACCAAGTGGCACAGGGGCAATCAGCCCCAGCATTTT.

The chain couples TRBV19 to TRBJ2-5; possible D gene TRBD1, 5 bases. Germline CDR1 is LNHDA and CDR2 is SQIVND (reference sequence). Trimming removed 0 bases from V and 1 base from J, with 9 bases in between. This CDR3 has 15 amino acids. The DNA for the CDR3 is TGTGCCAGTAGTATAGATCAGGGATCCCAAGAGACCCAGTACTTC. As protein: CASSIDQGSQETQYF.

The gene calls are TRBV30 and TRBJ1-1; D gene uncertain. V lost 1 base, J lost 10 bases, and 13 bases lay in between. This CDR3 region has 12 residues. The germline CDR1 and CDR2 sequences are GTSNPN and SVGIG (reference sequence). The CDR3 coding sequence is TGTGCCTGGAGTGCCTCCAGTGGTGTAGCTTTCTTT. Its protein product is CAWSASSGVAFF.

V usage is TRBV19 and J usage is TRBJ2-7, with 9 bases identical to TRBD1. The junction had 6 bases not matched to a gene; V was cut back by 5 bases and J by 4 bases. This CDR3 has 14 amino acids. Germline-derived CDR1 and CDR2 are LNHDA and SQIVND (reference sequence). CDR3 residues: CASSPNRGRYEQYF. The CDR3 DNA is TGTGCCAGTAGTCCAAACAGGGGGCGGTACGAGCAGTACTTC. Filled out from reference TRBV19 and TRBJ2-7, the complete variable domain reads DGGITQSPKYLFRKEGQNVTLSCEQNLNHDAMYWYRQDPGQGLRLIYYSQIVNDFQKGDIAEGYSVSREKKESFPLTVTSAQKNPTAFYLCASSPNRGRYEQYFGPGTRLTVT.

V usage is TRBV4-3 and J usage is TRBJ1-1, with D perhaps TRBD1 (6 bases). Looked up from germline, CDR1 is LGHNA and CDR2 is YSLEER. V lost 3 bases to trimming and J lost 3 bases, with 8 bases between them. The CDR3 runs 13 residues. CDR3 amino acids: CASSQTGYTEAFF. Here the CDR3 DNA reads TGCGCCAGCAGCCAGACAGGATACACTGAAGCTTTCTTT.

The chain couples TRBV5-1 to TRBJ1-2; the D gene is possibly TRBD1 (5 bases). CDR1 is SGHRS and CDR2 is YFSETQ in the germline V gene. Trimming removed 4 bases at V and 4 bases at J, with 14 bases between. This CDR3 contains 14 residues. CDR3 nucleotide sequence: TGCGCCAGCAGCCCTATACAGGAGACCTATGGCTACACCTTC. Its translation is CASSPIQETYGYTF.

Points on this clone: In the same sample, other DNA sequences code for this CDR3. This chain links TRBV5-1 with TRBJ2-7; D is perhaps TRBD1 (5 bases). In germline, CDR1 is SGHRS, CDR2 YFSETQ. Trimming removed 2 bases from V and 3 bases from J, with 9 bases in between. This CDR3 comprises 13 residues. The CDR3 DNA follows: TGCGCCAGCAGCTTACAAGACAGCTACGAGCAGTACTTC. As protein: CASSLQDSYEQYF.

This clone has just one count. V usage is TRBV19 and J usage is TRBJ2-7; D is ambiguous. The CDR3 runs to 14 residues. V shed 8 bases and J shed 4 bases, with 18 bases lying between them. The germline V gene has CDR1 LNHDA and CDR2 SQIVND (reference sequence). This CDR3 is CASSLTSGSYEQYF. The CDR3 DNA reads TGTGCCAGTTCTCTGACAAGTGGTTCGTACGAGCAGTACTTC.

The chain uses TRBV7-9 and TRBJ1-2, with D possibly TRBD1 on 5 matching bases. Trimming shortened V by 0 bases and J by 10 bases, and 15 bases separated the two germline ends. CDR1 and CDR2 (germline): SEHNR, FQNEAQ (reference sequence). The CDR3 has 14 amino acids. CDR3 sequence reads: CASSLAPQTGNYTF. The CDR3 coding sequence is TGTGCCAGCAGCTTAGCCCCCCAAACAGGCAACTACACCTTC.

The rearrangement uses TRBV6-2 or TRBV6-3 and TRBJ1-5, with a tentative D call TRBD1 (5 bases). This CDR3 is 14 amino acids long. Germline lookup yields CDR1 MNHEY and CDR2 SVGEGT. Trimming pared 2 bases from V and 4 bases from J, leaving 9 bases between. DNA for the CDR3: TGTGCCAGCAGTTACCATGGGGCGAATCAGCCCCAGCATTTT. Translated: CASSYHGANQPQHF.

The J gene is TRBJ1-2, the V gene TRBV5-4, with TRBD1 matching over 7 bases. The CDR3 has 15 residues. V shed 2 bases and J 5 bases; nucleotides not matched to a gene: 9. Germline CDR1 is SGHNT and CDR2 is YYREEE (reference sequence). In DNA form, the CDR3 reads TGTGCCAGCAGCTTACAGGGGACGAGTCGTTATGGCTACACCTTC. Encoded protein: CASSLQGTSRYGYTF.